Below, 9 T cell receptor beta chains from the same sample are listed, as sequenced in a study of T-cell memory formation after mild COVID-19. TCRdb recomputed calls from the 5' RACE reads with MiXCR, one row per CDR3 protein. This sample has 300,000 to 400,000 distinct CDR3 sequences; 10% to 15% occur once, and the top ten carry about a fifth. The sample taken for sequencing was PBMCs or a T cell subset sorted from them (not recorded which). Receptors were obtained from a man aged 18 to 35 who had mild COVID-19 (a few samples of this study predate the infection). Cell type and time point are not known.

The V gene is TRBV4-1, the J gene TRBJ2-2, with D perhaps matching TRBD2 (5 bases). From germline, CDR1 is MGHRA and CDR2 YSYEKL. Trimming took off 2 bases at V and 6 bases at J, with 19 bases between the two ends. The length of the CDR3 is 17 residues. CDR3 DNA: TGCGCCAGCAGCCAACAGCAACTAGGGTTGTGGGCCGGGGAGCTGTTTTTT. This codes for CASSQQQLGLWAGELFF.

This clonotype was seen many times. This rearrangement joins TRBV20-1 to TRBJ2-7; D gene ambiguous. The CDR3 runs 12 residues. V lost 5 bases, J lost 3 bases, and 11 bases lay in between. From germline, CDR1 is DFQATT and CDR2 SNEGSKA (reference sequence). The CDR3 nucleotides read TGCAGTGCTCACTATTCTCTCTACGAGCAGTACTTC. As protein: CSAHYSLYEQYF.

The sample holds a few counts of this clonotype. The V and J genes are TRBV5-4 and TRBJ2-7; D is ambiguous. V lost 2 bases and J lost 1, with 7 bases in between. This CDR3 region has 13 residues. Germline V lookup: CDR1 SGHNT, CDR2 YYREEE (reference sequence). The CDR3 DNA is TGTGCCAGCAGCTTCCCAGAGTCCTACGAGCAGTACTTC. This translates into CASSFPESYEQYF.

This clonotype has only a few counts. The V and J genes are TRBV15 and TRBJ1-1; 12 nucleotides match TRBD1. Trimming removed 2 bases from V and 2 bases from J; junction bases left unmatched: 6. The CDR3 extends over 17 amino acids. Germline V gene sequence: CDR1 LNHNV, CDR2 YYDKDF (reference sequence). CDR3 sequence (DNA): TGTGCCACCAGCAGACGGGACAGGGGGCCTGGAAACACTGAAGCTTTCTTT. It specifies CATSRRDRGPGNTEAFF.

The chain employs TRBV6-5 and TRBJ1-1; D remains ambiguous. V was cut by 2 bases and J by 3 bases, with 7 bases left in between. Germline values: CDR1 MNHEY, CDR2 SVGAGI. CDR3 length equals 13 residues. The CDR3 region is CASSYKGDTEAFF. CDR3 in DNA: TGTGCCAGCAGTTACAAGGGCGACACTGAAGCTTTCTTT.

The chain employs TRBV7-9 and TRBJ2-5; 8 nucleotides line up with TRBD1. With V trimmed by 4 bases and J by 4 bases, 5 bases remained unmatched. The CDR3 covers 14 residues. Germline CDR1 reads SEHNR; CDR2 reads FQNEAQ (reference sequence). In DNA, the CDR3 is TGTGCCAGCAGCTCGCAGGGGGCGGGAGAGACCCAGTACTTC. Translating gives CASSSQGAGETQYF. Full variable domain (outside the CDR3, taken from reference TRBV7-9 and TRBJ2-5): DTGVSQNPRHKITKRGQNVTFRCDPISEHNRLYWYRQTLGQGPEFLTYFQNEAQLEKSRLLSDRFSAERPKGSFSTLEIQRTEQGDSAMYLCASSSQGAGETQYFGPGTRLLVL.

The chain links TRBV4-3 to TRBJ1-3; D is uncertain. Trimming cost V 0 bases and J 4 bases, with 10 bases left between them. The CDR3 sequence is 15 residues long. The germline gives CDR1 LGHNA, CDR2 YSLEER. Here the CDR3 reads CASSQDRGSGNTIYF. The CDR3 DNA is TGCGCCAGCAGCCAAGATCGGGGTTCCGGAAACACCATATATTTT.

This clonotype appeared many times. The chain carries TRBV5-1 and TRBJ1-1, with D perhaps matching TRBD1 (5 bases). CDR1 and CDR2 from the germline V gene are SGHRS and YFSETQ. There are 12 residues in the CDR3. V gave up 3 bases and J gave up 11 bases, with 14 bases separating them. CDR3 protein: CASSSLRGIAFF. CDR3 DNA: TGCGCCAGCAGCTCCCTCCGGGGGATCGCTTTCTTT.

The CDR3 here is CASFQGAQQQETQYF. In DNA form, the CDR3 reads TGTGCCAGCTTCCAGGGGGCGCAGCAGCAAGAGACCCAGTACTTC. The genes are TRBV18 and TRBJ2-5, with 8 bases fitting TRBD1. V lost 7 bases and J lost 2; bases outside the gene matches: 9. CDR3 length: 15 amino acids. Germline V gives CDR1 KGHSH, CDR2 LQKENI.